These 13 T cell receptor beta chains share one sample of origin, sequenced in a study of T cell responses to AZD1222 COVID-19 vaccine. Assay: immunoSEQ multiplex PCR; the TCRdb copy retains only in-frame clones and omits some. The sample consists of 100,000 to 150,000 clones, around nine tenths of them appearing once. The specimen was peripheral blood, collected 28 days after the second AZD1222 dose. These receptors were obtained from an adult who received the AZD1222 COVID-19 vaccine.

The J gene is TRBJ2-7, the V gene TRBV30, with 7 bases that match TRBD1. V lost 3 bases and J lost 3; bases outside the gene matches: 8. This CDR3 contains 14 residues. Germline CDR1 is GTSNPN and CDR2 is SVGIG (reference sequence). The CDR3 reads CAWSYKDRNYEQYF. In nucleotides, the CDR3 is TGTGCCTGGAGCTACAAGGACAGGAACTACGAGCAGTACTTC.

The chain recombines TRBV11-3 with TRBJ2-2; D is ambiguous. Germline V lookup: CDR1 SGHNT, CDR2 YENEEA. The CDR3 totals 14 residues. V dropped 10 bases and J dropped 3 bases, with 15 bases sitting between them. The chain's CDR3 is CATCHPVDTGELFF. The DNA for the CDR3 is TGTGCCACCTGTCATCCAGTGGACACCGGGGAGCTGTTTTTT. Variable domain in full (rest from reference TRBV11-3 and TRBJ2-2): EAGVVQSPRYKIIEKKQPVAFWCNPISGHNTLYWYLQNLGQGPELLIRYENEEAVDDSQLPKDRFSAERLKGVDSTLKIQPAELGDSAVYLCATCHPVDTGELFFGEGSRLTVL.

V is TRBV11-3 and J is TRBJ2-7; 9 nucleotides align to TRBD2. This CDR3 comprises 17 residues. CDR1 is SGHNT, CDR2 YENEEA, per germline. V shed 0 bases, J shed 5 bases, and the junction held 11 bases outside the gene matches. The CDR3 region has the DNA TGTGCCAGCAGCTTAGATCTACCTAGCGGGGAGTCGGACGAGCAGTACTTC. The encoded protein is CASSLDLPSGESDEQYF.

The chain links TRBV7-8 to TRBJ1-1; D might be TRBD1 (5 bases). CDR1 and CDR2 (germline): SGHVS, FQNEAQ. CDR3 length: 15 amino acids. V was shortened by 2 bases and J by 0 bases, with 10 bases between the two germline ends. The CDR3 nucleotides are TGTGCCAGCAGCTTATACGGGGGGATGAACACTGAAGCTTTCTTT. It is translated as CASSLYGGMNTEAFF.

This clone has just one count. The chain joins TRBV25-1 to TRBJ2-3, with unresolved D. Trimming shortened V by 3 bases and J by 3 bases, and 13 bases separated the two germline ends. CDR3 length equals 15 residues. The germline V gene encodes CDR1 MGHDK and CDR2 SYGVNS. The CDR3, as DNA: TGTGCCAGCAGTGACGCCAGCGACATTACAGATACGCAGTATTTT. Encoded protein: CASSDASDITDTQYF.

This chain links TRBV9 with TRBJ2-2; 10 bases are a match to TRBD2. The V and J ends lost 3 bases and 0 bases, in that order; junction bases with no gene match: 11. CDR3 length: 19 residues. The germline CDR1 and CDR2 sequences are SGDLS and YYNGEE. DNA for the CDR3: TGTGCCAGCAGCGGCGGGTGGGCTAGCGGGGGCCCGAACACCGGGGAGCTGTTTTTT. Translated: CASSGGWASGGPNTGELFF.

The CDR3 nucleotides are TGTGCCAGCAGCCAAGTGGACGGTAGCTCCTACGAGCAGTACTTC. This sequence encodes CASSQVDGSSYEQYF. V usage is TRBV14 and J usage is TRBJ2-7; no clear D gene. From germline, CDR1 is SGHDN and CDR2 FVKESK. The CDR3 spans 15 residues. Between the trimmed V and J ends, which lost 1 base and 0 bases, there was a span of 10 bases. Variable domain in full (rest from reference TRBV14 and TRBJ2-7): EAGVTQFPSHSVIEKGQTVTLRCDPISGHDNLYWYRRVMGKEIKFLLHFVKESKQDESGMPNNRFLAERTGGTYSTLKVQPAELEDSGVYFCASSQVDGSSYEQYFGPGTRLTVT.

The rearrangement joins TRBV5-6 to TRBJ2-4; the match to TRBD2 covers 8 bases. This CDR3 is 15 amino acids long. Germline CDR1 SGHDT, CDR2 YYEEEE. Germline trimming cut 0 bases from V and 8 bases from J; bases unmatched to any gene: 7. Here the CDR3 reads CASSLEGGRRYIQYF. CDR3 nucleotides: TGTGCCAGCAGCTTGGAGGGCGGGAGGAGGTACATTCAGTACTTC.

V gene TRBV28 combines with J gene TRBJ1-5; TRBD1 matches 9 bases. The CDR3 totals 16 residues. Germline V gives CDR1 MDHEN, CDR2 SYDVKM. V dropped 3 bases and J dropped 6; count of bases not matched to a gene: 9. The CDR3 protein is CASSLMGQGFGQPQHF. CDR3 DNA: TGTGCCAGCAGTTTGATGGGACAGGGATTTGGTCAGCCCCAGCATTTT.

V and J are TRBV3-1 (or the pseudogene TRBV3-2) and TRBJ2-1; 9 bases line up with TRBD2. Unmatched junction bases numbered 6, after V lost 2 bases and J lost 4 bases. Germline CDR1 is LGHDT and CDR2 is YNNKEL (reference sequence). The CDR3 loop spans 16 amino acids. CDR3 protein: CASSQLIAGAYNEQFF. The CDR3 DNA is TGTGCCAGCAGCCAACTCATAGCGGGGGCATACAATGAGCAGTTCTTC.

The rearrangement links TRBV9 to TRBJ2-7; weak D call: TRBD2 (5 bases). CDR1 is SGDLS, CDR2 YYNGEE, per germline. The CDR3 length is 15 residues. V lost 4 bases and J 0 bases, leaving 14 bases between the germline ends. The CDR3 coding sequence is TGTGCCAGCAGCTACCGGGCTAGCAGCTCCTACGAGCAGTACTTC. Its protein is CASSYRASSSYEQYF.

This chain links TRBV27 with TRBJ2-7; D remains unclear. The germline V and J ends were trimmed by 2 bases and 3 bases, with 26 bases remaining between them. Germline CDR1 reads MNHEY; CDR2 reads SMNVEV (reference sequence). CDR3 length: 19 residues. CDR3 amino acids: CASSLMADGKAQSSYEQYF. The CDR3 DNA is TGTGCCAGCAGTTTAATGGCTGATGGTAAGGCACAGTCGAGCTACGAGCAGTACTTC.

The chain couples TRBV5-6 to TRBJ2-3; TRBD1 aligns across 7 bases. CDR1 is SGHDT, CDR2 YYEEEE, per germline. V shed 4 bases and J 7 bases; nucleotides not matched to a gene: 12. The CDR3 is made up of 15 amino acids. The CDR3 nucleotides are TGTGCCAGCAGCCTGGGGGCAGGGGGTCCACATACGCAGTATTTT. Amino acids: CASSLGAGGPHTQYF.